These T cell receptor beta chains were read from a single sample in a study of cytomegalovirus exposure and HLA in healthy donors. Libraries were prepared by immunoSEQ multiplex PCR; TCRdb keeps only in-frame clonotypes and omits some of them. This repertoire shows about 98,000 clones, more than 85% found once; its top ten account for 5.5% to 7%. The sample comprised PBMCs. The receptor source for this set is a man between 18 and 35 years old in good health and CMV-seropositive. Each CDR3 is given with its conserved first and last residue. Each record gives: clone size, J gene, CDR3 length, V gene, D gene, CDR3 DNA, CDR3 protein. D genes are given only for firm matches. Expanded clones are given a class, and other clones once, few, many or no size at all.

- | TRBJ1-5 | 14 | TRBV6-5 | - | TGTGCCAGCAGTTACAAAGAGGTTGGTCAGCCCCAGCATTTT | CASSYKEVGQPQHF
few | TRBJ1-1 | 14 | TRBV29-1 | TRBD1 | TGCAGCGCCAGGACAGGGTCTATGAACACTGAAGCTTTCTTT | CSARTGSMNTEAFF
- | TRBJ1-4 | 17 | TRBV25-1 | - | TGTGCCAGCAGTCAGGTGGACGGAGGTCCTTTGGGAGAAAAACTGTTTTTT | CASSQVDGGPLGEKLFF
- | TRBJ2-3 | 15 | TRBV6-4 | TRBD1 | TGTGCCAGCAGTGACAATCAGGGGGGCACAGATACGCAGTATTTT | CASSDNQGGTDTQYF
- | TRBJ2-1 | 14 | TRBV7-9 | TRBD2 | TGTGCCAGCACCGATAGCGGGGGGTACAATGAGCAGTTCTTC | CASTDSGGYNEQFF
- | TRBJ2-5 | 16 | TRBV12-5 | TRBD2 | TGTGCTAGTGGTTCGGGACTAGCGGGAGTTGGCGAGACCCAGTACTTC | CASGSGLAGVGETQYF
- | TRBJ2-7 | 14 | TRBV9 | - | TGTGCCAGCAGCGTAGGTGGTAGCGTATACGAGCAGTACTTC | CASSVGGSVYEQYF
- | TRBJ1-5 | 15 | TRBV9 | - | TGTGCCAGCAGCGTAGGAGGGTCGGTCAATCAGCCCCAGCATTTT | CASSVGGSVNQPQHF
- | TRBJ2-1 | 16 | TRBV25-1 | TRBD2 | TGTGCCAGCAGTGCACGACTAGCGGGAGCGAACAATGAGCAGTTCTTC | CASSARLAGANNEQFF
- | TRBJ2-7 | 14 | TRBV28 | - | TGTGCCAGCAGTTTAGGCGGGTCTGCCGACGAGCAGTACTTC | CASSLGGSADEQYF
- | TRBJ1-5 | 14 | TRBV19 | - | TGTGCCAGTAGCGACCAAAGCGGCAATCAGCCCCAGCATTTT | CASSDQSGNQPQHF
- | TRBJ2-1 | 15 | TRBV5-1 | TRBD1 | TGCGCCAGCAGCGGATCGGGACAGTCCTACAATGAGCAGTTCTTC | CASSGSGQSYNEQFF
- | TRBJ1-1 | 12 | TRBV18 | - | TGTGCCAGCTCACCTGGACAAACTGAAGCTTTCTTT | CASSPGQTEAFF
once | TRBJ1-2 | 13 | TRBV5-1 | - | TGCGCCAGCAGCTTGGGGGGGGACTATGGCTACACCTTC | CASSLGGDYGYTF
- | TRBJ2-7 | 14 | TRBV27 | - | TGTGCCAGCAGTTTAGCACTAGGAGGGGGCGAGCAGTGCTTC | CASSLALGGGEQCF
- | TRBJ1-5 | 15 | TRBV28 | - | TGTGCCAGCAGTTTGGGTCAGGGTTATCGACAGCCCCAGCATTTT | CASSLGQGYRQPQHF
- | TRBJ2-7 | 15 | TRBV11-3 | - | TGTGCCAGCAGCGCAGGTACCGGCCACTCCTACGAGCAGTACTTC | CASSAGTGHSYEQYF
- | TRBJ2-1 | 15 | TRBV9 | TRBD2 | TGTGCCAGCAGCCCTCTAGCGGGGGGGTATGATGAGCAGTTCTTC | CASSPLAGGYDEQFF
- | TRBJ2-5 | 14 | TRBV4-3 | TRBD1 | TGCGCCAGCAGCCAGGCCCCGGGACAGGGGAACCAGTACTTC | CASSQAPGQGNQYF
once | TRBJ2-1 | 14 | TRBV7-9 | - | TGTGCCAGCAGCCCCGCAGGGGCCTACAATGAGCAGTTCTTC | CASSPAGAYNEQFF
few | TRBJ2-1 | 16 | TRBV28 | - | TGTGCCAGCAAATCGGCTAGCGCCGACCCAACCAATGAGCAGTTCTTC | CASKSASADPTNEQFF
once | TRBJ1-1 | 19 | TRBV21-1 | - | TGTGCCAGCAGCAAAGGGTCGGCCGGGACAGGGGCGATAAACACTGAAGCTTTCTTT | CASSKGSAGTGAINTEAFF
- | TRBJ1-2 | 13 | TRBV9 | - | TGTGCCAGCAGCGTACTTACTAACTATGGCTACACCTTC | CASSVLTNYGYTF
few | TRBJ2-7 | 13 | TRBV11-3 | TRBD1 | TGTGCCAGCAGCTCCACAGGGGGCAGGGAGCAGTACTTC | CASSSTGGREQYF
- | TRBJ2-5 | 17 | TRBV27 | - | TGTGCCAGCAGCCCCCCTCGACAGGAGGTTGGCCAAGAGACCCAGTACTTC | CASSPPRQEVGQETQYF
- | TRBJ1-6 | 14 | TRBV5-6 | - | TGTGCCAGCAGTACGGGGGGTTATAATTCACCCCTCCACTTT | CASSTGGYNSPLHF
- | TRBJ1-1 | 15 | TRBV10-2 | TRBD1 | TGCGCCACCAAGGGACAGGGGGTCCCCTTTACTGAAGCTTTCTTT | CATKGQGVPFTEAFF
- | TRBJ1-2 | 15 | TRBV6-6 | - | TGTGCCAGCAGCCCTCCGGAAACCGGGGGGGGTGGCTACACCTTC | CASSPPETGGGGYTF
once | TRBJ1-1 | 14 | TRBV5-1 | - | TGCGCCAGCAGCTTGGTTGCAGAGAACACTGAAGCTTTCTTT | CASSLVAENTEAFF
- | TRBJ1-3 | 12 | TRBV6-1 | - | TGTGCCAGCAGGGGGCTTGGAAACACCATATATTTT | CASRGLGNTIYF
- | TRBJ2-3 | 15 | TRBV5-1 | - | TGCGCCAGCAGAAGGCGGGACGGGAACACAGATACGCAGTATTTT | CASRRRDGNTDTQYF
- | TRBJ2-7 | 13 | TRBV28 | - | TGTGCCAGCAGTTTATCGTTTCATACTATAGTGTACTTC | CASSLSFHTIVYF
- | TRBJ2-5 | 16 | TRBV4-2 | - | TGTGCCAGCAGCCAAGACACGATGGCTGTTTCAGAGACCCAGTACTTC | CASSQDTMAVSETQYF
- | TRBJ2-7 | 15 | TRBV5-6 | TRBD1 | TGTGCCAGCAGCACCTTGGGTCAGGGGGCGGGGGAGCAGTACTTC | CASSTLGQGAGEQYF
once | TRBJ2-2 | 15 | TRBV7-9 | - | TGTGCCAGCACTATAACAGGGTGGAACACCGGGGAGCTGTTTTTT | CASTITGWNTGELFF
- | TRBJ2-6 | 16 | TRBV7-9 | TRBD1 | TGTGCCAGCAGCATGGGACAGGGATCAGGGGCCAACGTCCTGACTTTC | CASSMGQGSGANVLTF
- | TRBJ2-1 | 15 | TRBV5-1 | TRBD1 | TGCGCCAGCAGCTATGGACAGGGGCCCTACAATGAGCAGTTCTTC | CASSYGQGPYNEQFF
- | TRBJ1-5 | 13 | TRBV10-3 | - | TGTGCCATCAGTGAACCTCAGGGACAGCCCCAGCATTTT | CAISEPQGQPQHF
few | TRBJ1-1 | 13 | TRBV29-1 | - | TGCAGCGTTACAGGGTTCGGGAACACTGAAGCTTTCTTT | CSVTGFGNTEAFF
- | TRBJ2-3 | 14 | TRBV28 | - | TGTGCCACAACGACAGGCCCTAGCACAGATACGCAGTATTTT | CATTTGPSTDTQYF
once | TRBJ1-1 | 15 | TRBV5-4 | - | TGTGCCAGCAGCTTGAAGGGCAGGGAGAACACTGAAGCTTTCTTT | CASSLKGRENTEAFF
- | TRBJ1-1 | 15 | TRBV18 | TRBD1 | TGTGCCAGCTCCTCCGGGACAGGGATGGACACTGAAGCTTTCTTT | CASSSGTGMDTEAFF
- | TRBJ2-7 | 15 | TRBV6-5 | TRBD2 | TGTGCCAGCAGTTACGCTAGCGGGAGTAACTACGAGCAGTACTTC | CASSYASGSNYEQYF
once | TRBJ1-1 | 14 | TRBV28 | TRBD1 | TGTGCCAGCAGGACAGGGGGTCTGTATACTGAAGCTTTCTTT | CASRTGGLYTEAFF
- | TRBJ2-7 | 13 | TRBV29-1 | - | TGCAGCGTTGAATCTGGGCGCGCCTACGAGCAGTACTTC | CSVESGRAYEQYF
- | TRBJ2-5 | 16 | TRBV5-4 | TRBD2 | TGTGCCAGCAGCTTGGCCCTAGCGGGGGTACAAGAGACCCAGTACTTC | CASSLALAGVQETQYF
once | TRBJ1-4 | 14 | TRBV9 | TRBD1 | TGTGCCAGCAGCCCGACAGGGGGTAATGAAAAACTGTTTTTT | CASSPTGGNEKLFF
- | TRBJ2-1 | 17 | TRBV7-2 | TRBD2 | TGTGCCAGCAGCCCGCCAGGTAGCGGGGGACTATACAATGAGCAGTTCTTC | CASSPPGSGGLYNEQFF
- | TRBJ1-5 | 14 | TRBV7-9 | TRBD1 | TGTGCCAGCAGCCACGGGACAGGGCCACAGCCCCAGCATTTT | CASSHGTGPQPQHF
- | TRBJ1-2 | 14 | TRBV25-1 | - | TGTGCCAGCAGTGAATTATATCGGGAGTATGGCTACACCTTC | CASSELYREYGYTF
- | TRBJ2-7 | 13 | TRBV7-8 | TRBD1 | TGTGCCAGCAGCTCAGGGACAGGGGGCGAGCAGTACTTC | CASSSGTGGEQYF
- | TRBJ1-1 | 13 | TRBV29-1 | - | TGCAGCGTAGCCGAACAGGAATACACTGAAGCTTTCTTT | CSVAEQEYTEAFF
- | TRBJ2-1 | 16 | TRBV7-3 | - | TGTGCCAGCAGCTTTCCCCGAGAGAGCTCCTACAATGAGCAGTTCTTC | CASSFPRESSYNEQFF